This TCR beta chain appears in the sequencing data of a study of blood T cells in healthy people across ages. Researchers collected 9.5 to 10 milliliters of peripheral blood from every single donor. The CDR3 sequence is 17 residues long. Per the germline V gene, CDR1 is LGHDT and CDR2 is YNNKEL (reference sequence). A second PCR, run for about 7 to 11 cycles, used a sample-barcoded 5' primer plus a J-beta primer mix. Each CDR3 protein gets one entry after TCRdb re-called the 5' RACE reads with MiXCR. Seen here are about 810,000 distinct CDR3 sequences, under 40% observed once, and the top ten hold approximately 13%. The study, taken as a whole, reports: Because donor CMV status was unknown, expanded clonotype changes were possibly confounded.

For this clonotype: Its antigen remains unknown.

The receptor comes from a man between 18 and 29 years old in good health. V is TRBV3-1 and J is TRBJ2-7; 11 nucleotides align to TRBD1. The better agreement between TRBJ2-5 and the DNA end casts doubt on the J call. Specimen: blood. CDR3 DNA: TGTGCCAGCAGCCAGCCCCTCCGGACAGGGGGCCTGGAGACCCAGTACTTC. It specifies CASSQPLRTGGLETQYF.